A single TCR beta chain is shown here with its context. The sample comes from a study of blood T cell repertoires in COVID-19. Background on the study: Donors in the United States, Italy and Spain gave samples during acute or convalescent COVID-19.

Methods used by the authors: Amplification of reference gene primers provided the estimated nucleated cell counts. Assay: immunoSEQ multiplex PCR; the TCRdb copy retains only in-frame clones and omits some. V and J calls plus clone size are reproduced from that table; the DNA served to infer D and trimming. The data hold 130,000 to 150,000 clones, with 80% observed a single time. The CDR3 runs 18 residues. This sequence originates from a woman aged 50 to 65 with acute or convalescent COVID-19. J is TRBJ1-2 and V is TRBV12-2; the table's D call TRBD1 went unverified against the DNA. TRBV12-2 is annotated as a pseudogene. Sequencing input: peripheral blood. The CDR3: CASRLFGTGQGANYGYTF. The CDR3 bases are TGTGCAAGTCGCTTATTCGGTACAGGACAAGGAGCTAACTATGGCTACACCTTC.